The entry below gives a single T cell receptor beta chain sequence along with its context. Its antigen remains unidentified. Trimming took 5 bases from V and 0 from J, leaving 8 bases between them. This CDR3 has 14 amino acids. Germline-derived CDR1 and CDR2 are KGHSH and LQKENI. This sample is drawn from a study of T cell responses to AZD1222 COVID-19 vaccine. Broader study findings: Donors were chiefly white British, with a greater number of females, and clonal diversity was perhaps underestimated.

Sequenced by immunoSEQ multiplex PCR; TCRdb stores in-frame clones only, minus some. The sample has roughly 130,000 clones, roughly 94% seen once; the top ten hold roughly 7.2%. This chain joins TRBV18 and TRBJ1-3, with D uncertain. Source: peripheral blood, taken on day 0 of AZD1222 vaccination. This sequence was found in an adult in good health. For the CDR3, the DNA is TGTGCCAGCTCAACCGGGAACTCTGGAAACACCATATATTTT. Translating it yields CASSTGNSGNTIYF.